The 26 T cell receptor beta chains in this list originate from one sample, sequenced in a study of shared clonotypes between healthy human individuals. Profiling relied on immunoSEQ multiplex PCR, and the TCRdb table lists in-frame clones only, not all of them. The table shows around 480,000 clones, with about three quarters occurring only once. Sequenced: PBMCs. The source of these receptors is a woman aged 40 to 50 in good health. Some clones in this sample may be carry-over from other donors' samples.

This clone was seen a handful of times. DNA for the CDR3: TGTGCCACCAGCAGAGGTGCTGTACAAGAGACCCAGTACTTC. This encodes CATSRGAVQETQYF. The chain joins TRBV15 to TRBJ2-5; D gene unclear. The V end lost 1 base, the J end lost 2 bases, and 8 bases lay between the germline ends. In germline, CDR1 is LNHNV, CDR2 YYDKDF (reference sequence). The CDR3 is made up of 14 amino acids.

V and J are TRBV10-3 and TRBJ2-6, with 7 bases that match TRBD1. The CDR3 is 18 residues long. CDR1 and CDR2 from the germline V gene are ENHRY and SYGVKD. The ends lost 6 bases at V and 1 base at J; junction bases unmatched: 12. The CDR3 here is CAIRGTIQGSSGANVLTF. The CDR3 coding sequence is TGTGCCATCAGGGGGACCATACAGGGGTCTTCTGGGGCCAACGTCCTGACTTTC.

The V and J genes are TRBV11-3 and TRBJ2-3, with 10 positions matching TRBD1. This CDR3 contains 14 residues. The germline gives CDR1 SGHNT, CDR2 YENEEA. V dropped 5 bases and J dropped 6; count of bases not matched to a gene: 5. DNA of the CDR3: TGTGCCAGCAGCCGGACAGGGGGTGGGGATACGCAGTATTTT. Translating gives CASSRTGGGDTQYF.

This clone has a single count. V is TRBV19 and J is TRBJ2-7; 13 positions match TRBD2. The CDR3 is 15 residues long. The V gene end was trimmed by 5 bases and the J gene end by 4 bases; junction bases not matched to a gene: 5. Germline-derived CDR1 and CDR2 are LNHDA and SQIVND (reference sequence). CDR3: CASSAMTSGRYEQYF. CDR3 coding DNA: TGTGCCAGTAGTGCAATGACTAGCGGGAGGTACGAGCAGTACTTC. The full variable domain, completed using reference TRBV19 and TRBJ2-7, is DGGITQSPKYLFRKEGQNVTLSCEQNLNHDAMYWYRQDPGQGLRLIYYSQIVNDFQKGDIAEGYSVSREKKESFPLTVTSAQKNPTAFYLCASSAMTSGRYEQYFGPGTRLTVT.

The V gene is TRBV6-1, the J gene TRBJ2-1, with D possibly matching TRBD2 (6 bases). CDR1 is MNHNS, CDR2 SASEGT, per germline. Trimming took off 0 bases at V and 6 bases at J, with 9 bases between the two ends. The CDR3 is made up of 14 amino acids. The DNA of the CDR3 is TGTGCCAGCAGTGAAGCGTCGGGAGCCAATGAGCAGTTCTTC. It specifies CASSEASGANEQFF.

V usage is TRBV7-9 and J usage is TRBJ2-5; 7 bases line up with TRBD2. CDR3 length: 16 amino acids. Per germline, CDR1 SEHNR and CDR2 FQNEAQ (reference sequence). V lost 5 bases, J lost 0 bases, and 9 bases stayed unmatched. The CDR3 here is CASSPRRSGNQETQYF. CDR3 coding DNA: TGTGCCAGCAGCCCCCGCCGGAGCGGGAACCAAGAGACCCAGTACTTC.

The rearrangement links TRBV4-1 to TRBJ2-1; D unclear. Trimming shortened V by 1 base and J by 0 bases, and 13 bases separated the two germline ends. The germline gives CDR1 MGHRA, CDR2 YSYEKL. The CDR3 sequence is 17 residues long. DNA for the CDR3: TGCGCCAGCAGCCAAGTTGGATTCCTTCCCTCCTACAATGAGCAGTTCTTC. Translation gives CASSQVGFLPSYNEQFF.

This clone was counted a few times. The chain employs TRBV7-3 and TRBJ2-3, with 8 bases that match TRBD2. V lost 6 bases, J lost 2 bases, and 4 bases stayed unmatched. Germline-derived CDR1 and CDR2 are SGHTA and FQGTGA. CDR3 length: 14 amino acids. Here the CDR3 reads CASRSGGATDTQYF. In DNA form, the CDR3 reads TGTGCCAGCAGATCGGGGGGGGCCACAGATACGCAGTATTTT.

This chain joins TRBV7-2 and TRBJ1-3; the D gene is possibly TRBD1 (6 bases). The V and J ends lost 5 bases and 1 base respectively, with 12 bases between them. CDR1 is SGHTA, CDR2 FQGNSA, per germline. The CDR3 is 15 amino acids. In DNA form, the CDR3 reads TGTGCCAGCAGCACCTACAGGGTTTCTGGAAACACCATATATTTT. This codes for CASSTYRVSGNTIYF.

The chain uses TRBV11-3 and TRBJ1-1; D is ambiguous. This CDR3 region has 12 residues. Trimming removed 6 bases at V and 1 base at J, with 6 bases between. Germline V gives CDR1 SGHNT, CDR2 YENEEA. The CDR3 DNA follows: TGTGCCAGCAGTTCAGAGAACACTGAAGCTTTCTTT. Protein: CASSSENTEAFF.

The chain links TRBV30 to TRBJ2-1; TRBD1 or TRBD2 may be the D gene (5 bases each). CDR1 is GTSNPN, CDR2 SVGIG, per germline (reference sequence). Trimming shortened V by 2 bases and J by 7 bases, and 12 bases separated the two germline ends. There are 13 residues in the CDR3. CDR3 coding DNA: TGTGCCTGGAGTTGGCTAGCAGGGAATGAGCAGTTCTTC. Its translation: CAWSWLAGNEQFF.

V is TRBV27 and J is TRBJ2-1; TRBD2 matches at 7 bases. Germline-derived CDR1 and CDR2 are MNHEY and SMNVEV (reference sequence). This CDR3 contains 16 residues. V lost 5 bases to trimming and J lost 8 bases; unmatched junction nucleotides: 15. The chain's CDR3 is CASSLTRPGLSHEQFF. DNA of the CDR3: TGTGCCAGCAGTCTAACCCGACCGGGACTAAGTCATGAGCAGTTCTTC.

This sequence joins TRBV7-2 and TRBJ2-4; 7 bases map to TRBD1. Losses at the gene ends were 4 bases for V and 10 bases for J; bases not matched to a gene: 7. Germline CDR1 reads SGHTA; CDR2 reads FQGNSA. This CDR3 is 13 amino acids long. In DNA form, the CDR3 reads TGTGCCAGCAGCTCGCGACAGGGTTTAATTCAGTACTTC. This encodes CASSSRQGLIQYF. The whole variable domain, filled in from reference TRBV7-2 and TRBJ2-4, reads GAGVSQSPSNKVTEKGKDVELRCDPISGHTALYWYRQSLGQGLEFLIYFQGNSAPDKSGLPSDRFSAERTGGSVSTLTIQRTQQEDSAVYLCASSSRQGLIQYFGAGTRLSVL.

The chain joins TRBV19 to TRBJ1-2, with TRBD1 identical over 12 bases. The junction had 1 base not matched to a gene; V was cut back by 7 bases and J by 4 bases. CDR1 and CDR2 from the germline V gene are LNHDA and SQIVND (reference sequence). This CDR3 region has 13 residues. CDR3 DNA sequence: TGTGCCAGTATGGGACAGGGGGCCTATGGCTACACCTTC. It codes for CASMGQGAYGYTF. The full variable domain, in which reference TRBV19 and TRBJ1-2 provide the parts outside the CDR3, is DGGITQSPKYLFRKEGQNVTLSCEQNLNHDAMYWYRQDPGQGLRLIYYSQIVNDFQKGDIAEGYSVSREKKESFPLTVTSAQKNPTAFYLCASMGQGAYGYTFGSGTRLTVV.

CDR3 in amino acids: CASSSPGPFGGANVLTF. Written as DNA, the CDR3 is TGTGCCAGCAGCTCCCCGGGACCTTTTGGTGGGGCCAACGTCCTGACTTTC. The chain links TRBV7-9 to TRBJ2-6; D tentatively reads TRBD1 or TRBD2 (5 bases each). Deletions cut 4 bases from V and 3 bases from J, with 16 bases between. This CDR3 spans 17 amino acids. CDR1 is SEHNR, CDR2 FQNEAQ, per germline (reference sequence).

The chain uses TRBV5-1 and TRBJ1-1; D uncertain. There are 13 residues in the CDR3. The germline gives CDR1 SGHRS, CDR2 YFSETQ. V was shortened by 0 bases and J by 7 bases, with 10 bases between the two germline ends. This chain's CDR3 is CASSLGPEVEAFF. The CDR3 nucleotides read TGCGCCAGCAGCTTGGGTCCGGAAGTTGAAGCTTTCTTT.

The V gene is TRBV30, the J gene TRBJ2-7; tentatively, D is TRBD1 or TRBD2 (5 bases each). CDR1 is GTSNPN, CDR2 SVGIG, per germline (reference sequence). The V end lost 4 bases, the J end lost 4 bases, and 14 bases lay between the germline ends. The CDR3 sequence is 13 residues long. CDR3 bases: TGTGCCTGGACCAGACGGGACGGATACGAGCAGTACTTC. It yields the protein CAWTRRDGYEQYF.

As to this clone: One base away lies a much larger clone, so this may be a sequencing read error. The chain recombines TRBV5-6 with TRBJ1-1; no clear D. CDR1 and CDR2 from the germline V gene are SGHDT and YYEEEE. There are 13 residues in the CDR3. V gave up 1 base and J gave up 0 bases, with 4 bases separating them. CDR3: CASSLTVNTEAFF. The CDR3 nucleotides are TGTGCCAGCAGCTTGACAGTGAACACTGAAGCTTTCTTT. The full variable domain, rest sourced from reference TRBV5-6 and TRBJ1-1, is DAGVTQSPTHLIKTRGQQVTLRCSPKSGHDTVSWYQQALGQGPQFIFQYYEEEERQRGNFPDRFSGHQFPNYSSELNVNALLLGDSALYLCASSLTVNTEAFFGQGTRLTVV.

The chain is built from TRBV14 and TRBJ2-3; the D is unclear. The CDR3 extends over 11 amino acids. V gave up 3 bases and J gave up 5 bases, with 3 bases separating them. The germline gives CDR1 SGHDN, CDR2 FVKESK. The CDR3 sequence: CASSHRDTQYF. The CDR3 DNA is TGTGCCAGCAGCCACCGAGATACGCAGTATTTT.

The gene calls are TRBV5-1 and TRBJ2-1, with 11 bases aligning to TRBD2. CDR1 is SGHRS, CDR2 YFSETQ, per germline. V gave up 4 bases and J gave up 7 bases; unmatched junction bases: 10. CDR3 length: 16 residues. The CDR3 coding sequence is TGCGCCAGCAGCCATCAACTAGCGGGAGTGGGAAATGAGCAGTTCTTC. As protein: CASSHQLAGVGNEQFF.

The chain recombines TRBV6-6 with TRBJ2-7, with 8 bases fitting TRBD2. The germline V gene has CDR1 MNHNY and CDR2 SVGAGI (reference sequence). Trimming took 10 bases from V and 6 from J; bases not matched to a gene: 8. This CDR3 region has 12 residues. CDR3 DNA sequence: TGTGCCATCGGGGGGGGCCCACTCGAGCAGTACTTC. It encodes CAIGGGPLEQYF.

The chain is built from TRBV5-4 and TRBJ1-6; 7 positions match TRBD1. Germline values: CDR1 SGHNT, CDR2 YYREEE (reference sequence). This CDR3 spans 14 amino acids. The junction had 9 bases not matched to a gene; V was cut back by 2 bases and J by 13 bases. The CDR3 region has the DNA TGTGCCAGCAGCTTCGTCACAGGGGACTCCCCCCTCCACTTT. Translated, it gives CASSFVTGDSPLHF.

This chain joins TRBV2 and TRBJ1-3; D is unresolved. This CDR3 is 13 amino acids long. The V gene's germline CDR1 is SNHLY and CDR2 FYNNEI. V was cut by 9 bases and J by 2 bases, with 11 bases left in between. This CDR3 reads CASALSPGNTIYF. The CDR3 DNA follows: TGTGCCAGTGCTCTTTCACCTGGAAACACCATATATTTT.

The chain carries TRBV7-8 and TRBJ1-5; D perhaps matches TRBD1 (5 bases). CDR1 SGHVS and CDR2 FQNEAQ come from the germline V gene. The CDR3 has 16 amino acids. The germline V and J ends were trimmed by 5 bases and 0 bases, with 14 bases remaining between them. The CDR3, as DNA: TGTGCCAGCAGCGAAGGGACCCTTTATAGCAATCAGCCCCAGCATTTT. It is translated as CASSEGTLYSNQPQHF.

This chain joins TRBV19 and TRBJ2-1; a possible D gene is TRBD1 (6 bases). V lost 3 bases and J 0 bases, leaving 9 bases between the germline ends. This CDR3 spans 15 amino acids. In germline, CDR1 is LNHDA, CDR2 SQIVND (reference sequence). CDR3 sequence reads: CASSIGTSSYNEQFF. DNA of the CDR3: TGTGCCAGTAGTATCGGGACAAGCTCCTACAATGAGCAGTTCTTC.

The chain joins TRBV7-9 to TRBJ2-1; 10 bases fit TRBD2. With V trimmed by 4 bases and J by 4 bases, 7 bases remained unmatched. The CDR3 is made up of 16 amino acids. The germline gives CDR1 SEHNR, CDR2 FQNEAQ (reference sequence). CDR3 region: CASSYRGLASYNEQFF. Here the CDR3 DNA reads TGTGCCAGCAGCTACCGGGGACTAGCGTCGTACAATGAGCAGTTCTTC.